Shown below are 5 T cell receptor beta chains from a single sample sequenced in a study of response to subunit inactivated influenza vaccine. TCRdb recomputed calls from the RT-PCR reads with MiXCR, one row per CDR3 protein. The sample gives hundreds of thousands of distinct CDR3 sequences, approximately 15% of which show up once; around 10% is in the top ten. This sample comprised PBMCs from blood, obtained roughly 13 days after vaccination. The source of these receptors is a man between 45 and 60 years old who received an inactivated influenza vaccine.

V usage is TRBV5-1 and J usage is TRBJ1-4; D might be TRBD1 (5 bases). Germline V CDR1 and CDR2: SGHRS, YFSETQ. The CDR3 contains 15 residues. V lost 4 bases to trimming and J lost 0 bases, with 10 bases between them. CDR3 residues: CASSVTGTTNEKLFF. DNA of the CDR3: TGCGCCAGCAGCGTTACAGGCACAACTAATGAAAAACTGTTTTTT. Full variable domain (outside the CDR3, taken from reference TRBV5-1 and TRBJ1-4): KAGVTQTPRYLIKTRGQQVTLSCSPISGHRSVSWYQQTPGQGLQFLFEYFSETQRNKGNFPGRFSGRQFSNSRSEMNVSTLELGDSALYLCASSVTGTTNEKLFFGSGTQLSVL.

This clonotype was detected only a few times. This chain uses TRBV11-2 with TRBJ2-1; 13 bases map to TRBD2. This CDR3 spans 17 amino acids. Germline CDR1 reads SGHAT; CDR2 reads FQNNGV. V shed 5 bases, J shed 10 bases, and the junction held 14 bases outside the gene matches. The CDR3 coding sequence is TGTGCCAGCAGCCTCGGGACTAGCGGGGTGGGGGAGAGGGAGCAGTTCTTC. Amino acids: CASSLGTSGVGEREQFF.

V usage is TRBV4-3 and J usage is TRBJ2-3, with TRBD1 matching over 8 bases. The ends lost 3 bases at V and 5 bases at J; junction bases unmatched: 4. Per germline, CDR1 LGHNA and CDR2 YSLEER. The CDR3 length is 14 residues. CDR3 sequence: CASSQRTGIDTQYF. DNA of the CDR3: TGCGCCAGCAGCCAGAGGACAGGGATAGATACGCAGTATTTT.

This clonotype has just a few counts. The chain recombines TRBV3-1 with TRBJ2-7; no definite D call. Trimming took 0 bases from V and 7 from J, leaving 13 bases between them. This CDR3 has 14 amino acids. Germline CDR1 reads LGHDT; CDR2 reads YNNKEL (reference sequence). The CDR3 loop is CASSQEGKRKEQYF. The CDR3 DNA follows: TGTGCCAGCAGCCAAGAAGGCAAAAGGAAAGAGCAGTACTTC.

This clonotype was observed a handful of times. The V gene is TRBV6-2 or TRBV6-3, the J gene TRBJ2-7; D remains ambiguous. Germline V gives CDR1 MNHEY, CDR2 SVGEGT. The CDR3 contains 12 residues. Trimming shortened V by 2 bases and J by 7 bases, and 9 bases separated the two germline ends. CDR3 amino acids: CASSYGAPEQYF. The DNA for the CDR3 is TGTGCCAGCAGTTACGGCGCCCCGGAGCAGTACTTC.